This T cell receptor (beta chain) was identified in a study of CD8 T cells in Susac syndrome. General study points: The authors acknowledged that the study's TCR sequencing and HLA analysis involved relatively few individuals.

The RNA, roughly 0.5 to 1 ug, was put through reverse transcription using random hexamers. TCRdb recomputed calls from the immunoSEQ multiplex PCR reads with MiXCR, one row per CDR3 protein. The sample lists about 94,000 distinct CDR3 sequences, about 93% seen once, with about 0.3% in the top ten. Notes on this clonotype: The antigen remains unidentified.

The clonotype was recovered from a human donor with Susac syndrome. The sample was CD4+ T cells from PBMCs.

The CDR3 sequence: CASSWGFTGGVGSPLHF. The CDR3 coding sequence is TGTGCCAGCAGCTGGGGCTTTACAGGGGGAGTCGGTTCACCCCTCCACTTT. This chain uses TRBV27 with TRBJ1-6; 8 nucleotides align to TRBD1. Trimming cost V 6 bases and J 9 bases; bases outside gene matches: 16. This CDR3 contains 17 residues. Germline loops: CDR1 MNHEY, CDR2 SMNVEV (reference sequence).